There are many counts of the clone carrying this TCR beta chain. The antigen is unknown. Trimming took off 6 bases at V and 3 bases at J, with 15 bases between the two ends. Per the germline V gene, CDR1 is SNHLY and CDR2 is FYNNEI. The CDR3 totals 14 residues. This record comes from a study of T cells in Graves' hyperthyroidism and ophthalmopathy. Investigators excluded patients with uncontrolled infection, other autoimmune disease, pregnancy or lactation. Every diagnosis used clinical symptoms, serum thyroxine and TRAb, thyroid ultrasound and orbital computed tomography. Whole-study results and caveats: By a 13 V-J model, ophthalmopathy was set apart from stable hyperthyroidism.

Amplification targeted TCR beta CDR3 regions from RNA transcripts. A set of HTBI primers served as the primers for a first-round RT-PCR of the TCR CDR3. A single record per CDR3 protein comes from TCRdb applying MiXCR to the multiplex PCR reads. The sample has a few hundred thousand distinct CDR3 sequences; approximately 15% are singletons. This clonotype originated in a woman aged 40 to 50 with Graves' ophthalmopathy. Material for sequencing was blood. This rearrangement joins TRBV2 to TRBJ2-7, with D tentatively TRBD1 (6 bases). In DNA, the CDR3 is TGTGCCAGCAGCGCGGACAGACTAATCTACGAGCAGTACTTC. This sequence encodes CASSADRLIYEQYF.